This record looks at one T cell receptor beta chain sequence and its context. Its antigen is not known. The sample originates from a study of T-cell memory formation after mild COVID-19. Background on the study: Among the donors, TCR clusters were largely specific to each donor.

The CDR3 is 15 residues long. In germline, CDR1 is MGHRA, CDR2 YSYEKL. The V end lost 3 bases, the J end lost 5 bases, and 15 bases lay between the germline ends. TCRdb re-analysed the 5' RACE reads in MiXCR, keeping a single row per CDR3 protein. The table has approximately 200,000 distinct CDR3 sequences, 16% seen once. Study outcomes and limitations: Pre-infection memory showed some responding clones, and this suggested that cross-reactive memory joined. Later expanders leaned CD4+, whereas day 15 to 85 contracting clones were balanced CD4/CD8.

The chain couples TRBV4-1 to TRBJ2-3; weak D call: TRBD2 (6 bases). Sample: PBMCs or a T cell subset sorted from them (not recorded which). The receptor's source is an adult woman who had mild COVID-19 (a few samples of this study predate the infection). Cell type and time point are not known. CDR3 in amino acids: CASSHGASEGDTQYF. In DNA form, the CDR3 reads TGCGCCAGCAGCCACGGGGCTAGCGAAGGAGATACGCAGTATTTT.